This passage covers 17 T cell receptor beta chains from one sample sequenced in a study of OX40 agonist ivuxolimab in advanced cancers. Using immunoSEQ multiplex PCR, the repertoire was profiled, and TCRdb retains in-frame clones only, with some absent. The table lists approximately 35,000 clones, about 80% of them singletons. The specimen was CD4+ or CD8+ T cells sorted from blood, collected in a trial of the OX40 agonist ivuxolimab. The origin of the receptors is an adult with an advanced solid tumor such as melanoma, head and neck, liver or kidney cancer.

This clone has just one count. The rearrangement uses TRBV7-9 and TRBJ1-2; a possible D gene is TRBD1 (6 bases). Trimming removed 1 base from V and 7 bases from J, with 13 bases in between. The V gene's germline CDR1 is SEHNR and CDR2 FQNEAQ (reference sequence). CDR3 length: 14 residues. The CDR3 DNA is TGTGCCAGCAGCTTAGGAGGGGGGAAGGGTGGCTACACCTTC. Encoded protein: CASSLGGGKGGYTF.

The chain recombines TRBV10-3 with TRBJ2-1; D may be TRBD1 (5 bases). The V gene lost 6 bases and the J gene lost 7 bases, with 7 bases spanning the gap. The V gene's germline CDR1 is ENHRY and CDR2 SYGVKD. This CDR3 region has 11 residues. The CDR3 reads CAIRGLNEQFF. Here the CDR3 DNA reads TGTGCCATCAGGGGGCTGAATGAGCAGTTCTTC.

CDR3 DNA: TGTGCCAGCAGCCTCAACCGGGACAGGGAGTTTAATTCACCCCTCCACTTT. Protein: CASSLNRDREFNSPLHF. This sequence joins TRBV5-6 and TRBJ1-6; 9 bases are a match to TRBD1. This CDR3 has 17 amino acids. CDR1 and CDR2 from the germline V gene are SGHDT and YYEEEE. The V segment lost 4 bases and the J segment 6 bases; nucleotides outside the gene matches: 11.

This clone was picked up a small number of times. V gene TRBV5-1 combines with J gene TRBJ1-4; 9 positions match TRBD1. This CDR3 comprises 16 residues. The junction had 13 bases not matched to a gene; V was cut back by 5 bases and J by 8 bases. Looked up from germline, CDR1 is SGHRS and CDR2 is YFSETQ. The CDR3 region has the DNA TGCGCCAGCAGTTCCCAAGTGGGACAGGGAGGCGAAAAACTGTTTTTT. It is translated as CASSSQVGQGGEKLFF.

A remark on this clone: This may be a read error, as it is one base from a much larger clone. The chain combines TRBV19 with TRBJ1-5, with 7 positions matching TRBD1. Germline loops: CDR1 LNHDA, CDR2 SQIVND (reference sequence). The CDR3 is 15 residues long. V was pared by 9 bases and J by 9 bases, with 17 bases of the junction left unmatched. CDR3 residues: CASGPRDRLSRPQHF. CDR3 DNA: TGTGCCAGCGGCCCCCGGGACAGATTAAGTCGGCCCCAGCATTTT. Complete variable domain (other parts from reference TRBV19 and TRBJ1-5): DGGITQSPKYLFRKEGQNVTLSCEQNLNHDAMYWYRQDPGQGLRLIYYSQIVNDFQKGDIAEGYSVSREKKESFPLTVTSAQKNPTAFYLCASGPRDRLSRPQHFGDGTRLSIL.

CDR3 region: CASSLDGGSYNEQFF. The CDR3 DNA reads as TGCGCCAGCAGCCTGGACGGGGGATCCTACAATGAGCAGTTCTTC. The gene calls are TRBV5-1 and TRBJ2-1; tentative D call: TRBD2 (6 bases). V shed 4 bases and J shed 1 base, with 12 bases lying between them. Germline V CDR1 and CDR2: SGHRS, YFSETQ. This CDR3 comprises 15 residues.

The chain carries TRBV18 and TRBJ1-1, with a possible D match to TRBD1 (5 bases). The V end was cut by 5 bases, the J end by 7 bases, with 14 bases between. Germline CDR1 KGHSH, CDR2 LQKENI. The CDR3 sequence is 13 residues long. CDR3 coding DNA: TGTGCCAGCTCATCAGAGGGGTCAGGTGAAGCTTTCTTT. Amino acids: CASSSEGSGEAFF.

This rearrangement joins TRBV6-5 to TRBJ1-6, with D perhaps matching TRBD1 (6 bases). The CDR3 sequence is 13 residues long. Germline-derived CDR1 and CDR2 are MNHEY and SVGAGI. The V end lost 2 bases, the J end lost 10 bases, and 9 bases lay between the germline ends. DNA for the CDR3: TGTGCCAGCAGTTACACAGGGATGTCACCCCTCCACTTT. Translated, it gives CASSYTGMSPLHF.

This rearrangement joins TRBV18 to TRBJ1-1; 9 positions match TRBD1. Losses at the gene ends were 3 bases for V and 0 bases for J; bases not matched to a gene: 2. Germline V gene data show CDR1 as KGHSH and CDR2 as LQKENI. This CDR3 has 15 amino acids. For the CDR3, the DNA is TGTGCCAGCTCACCTGGACAGGGGATGAACACTGAAGCTTTCTTT. Translated, it gives CASSPGQGMNTEAFF.

CDR3 residues: CASSVDPFPGANSPLHF. CDR3 DNA sequence: TGTGCCAGCAGCGTAGATCCGTTTCCGGGGGCTAATTCACCCCTCCACTTT. This chain links TRBV9 with TRBJ1-6; possibly TRBD1 for D (6 bases). Germline lookup yields CDR1 SGDLS and CDR2 YYNGEE. CDR3 length: 17 residues. V lost 0 bases and J 6 bases, leaving 16 bases between the germline ends.

This chain connects TRBV27 to TRBJ2-1; 8 nucleotides agree with TRBD1. The germline gives CDR1 MNHEY, CDR2 SMNVEV (reference sequence). Trimming cost V 8 bases and J 12 bases; bases outside gene matches: 15. The CDR3 has 14 amino acids. CDR3 protein: CASGPGQVISSQFF. CDR3 sequence (DNA): TGTGCCAGCGGACCGGGACAGGTCATTTCTTCGCAGTTCTTC.

This clone was counted a single time. The DNA for the CDR3 is TGCGCCAGTTCGGAAGGCGGGGTAGCCAAAAACATTCAGTACTTC. The encoded protein is CASSEGGVAKNIQYF. The chain links TRBV5-1 to TRBJ2-4; maybe TRBD2 (6 bases). In germline, CDR1 is SGHRS, CDR2 YFSETQ. The CDR3 spans 15 residues. Trimming removed 8 bases from V and 0 bases from J, with 15 bases in between.

This clone has a single count. The V gene is TRBV19, the J gene TRBJ2-6; possibly TRBD2 for D (5 bases). This CDR3 is 15 amino acids long. V lost 7 bases and J 0 bases, leaving 10 bases between the germline ends. The germline V gene encodes CDR1 LNHDA and CDR2 SQIVND (reference sequence). CDR3 coding DNA: TGTGCCAGTAAGAAAGGGAGCTCTGGGGCCAACGTCCTGACTTTC. It codes for CASKKGSSGANVLTF. Complete variable domain (other parts from reference TRBV19 and TRBJ2-6): DGGITQSPKYLFRKEGQNVTLSCEQNLNHDAMYWYRQDPGQGLRLIYYSQIVNDFQKGDIAEGYSVSREKKESFPLTVTSAQKNPTAFYLCASKKGSSGANVLTFGAGSRLTVL.

V gene TRBV6-1 combines with J gene TRBJ1-6; D call uncertain. The CDR3 runs 15 residues. Germline V lookup: CDR1 MNHNS, CDR2 SASEGT. V lost 8 bases, J lost 0 bases, and 11 bases lay in between. The DNA for the CDR3 is TGTGCCAGCTCCCTCGGGAGCTCCTATAATTCACCCCTCCACTTT. Translation gives CASSLGSSYNSPLHF.

This clone was recorded once. J is TRBJ1-2 and V is TRBV19; 10 nucleotides agree with TRBD1. The CDR3 is 19 amino acids. The J segment lost 0 bases and the V segment lost 6 bases, leaving 16 bases of the junction unmatched. The V gene's germline CDR1 is LNHDA and CDR2 SQIVND (reference sequence). CDR3 in amino acids: CASSASTGQGKLTNYGYTF. In DNA form, the CDR3 reads TGTGCCAGTAGCGCGTCGACGGGACAGGGGAAATTAACTAACTATGGCTACACCTTC.

This chain connects TRBV7-9 to TRBJ1-1, with TRBD1 as a possible D gene (6 bases). The CDR3 length is 17 residues. The germline V and J ends were trimmed by 5 bases and 0 bases, with 19 bases remaining between them. CDR1 is SEHNR, CDR2 FQNEAQ, per germline (reference sequence). The CDR3 region is CASSPGGAPLVNTEAFF. The CDR3 region has the DNA TGTGCCAGCAGCCCCGGGGGGGCTCCCTTGGTGAACACTGAAGCTTTCTTT.

The J gene is TRBJ1-1, the V gene TRBV5-8; D unclear. The CDR3 is made up of 11 amino acids. Germline CDR1 SGHTS, CDR2 YDEGEE. V was cut by 0 bases and J by 6 bases, with 3 bases left in between. In DNA form, the CDR3 reads TGTGCCAGCAGCTTGGTGGCTGAAGCTTTCTTT. Translating it yields CASSLVAEAFF.